This is a list of T cell receptor beta chains from one sample in a study of T cells after posttransplantation cyclophosphamide. TCRdb keeps only in-frame clones here, not all; method: immunoSEQ multiplex PCR. The sample lists 18,000 or so clones; less than 85% were seen once. Sequencing was carried out using memory CD4+ T cells sorted from blood. These receptors came from a man aged 25-45 years in good health and a related stem cell transplant donor. CDR3s include the opening cysteine and the closing phenylalanine or tryptophan. A D gene is named only where the DNA matches it firmly. Part of the rows lack a size; the others show once, few, many or a class for expanded clones.

clone_size,j_call,v_call,d_call,cdr3_nt,cdr3_aa
.,TRBJ1-5,TRBV7-2,.,TGTGCCAGCAGCTTAGGTACGGTTCAGCCCCAGCATTTT,CASSLGTVQPQHF
.,TRBJ2-2,TRBV7-2,.,TGTGCCAGCAGCTTAGTCTCAGGGGCTAGCACCGGGGAGCTGTTTTTT,CASSLVSGASTGELFF
.,TRBJ2-1,TRBV2,.,TGTGCCAGCAACAAAGACAGGCCCCTCGAGCAGTTCTTC,CASNKDRPLEQFF
once,TRBJ2-3,TRBV7-3,TRBD1,TGTGCCAGCAGCCCGAGCACACAGGGGCGCCCAGATACGCAGTATTTT,CASSPSTQGRPDTQYF
.,TRBJ2-4,TRBV6-5,.,TGTGCCAGCAGTTACTCTGGCAGGCCTCAGGACATTCAGTACTTC,CASSYSGRPQDIQYF
.,TRBJ2-7,TRBV6-1,.,TGTGCCAGCAGTGAAAACAGGCGCTCCTACGAGCAGTACTTC,CASSENRRSYEQYF
.,TRBJ2-1,TRBV7-9,TRBD2,TGTGCCAGCAGCTTAAGCGGGAACTACAATGAGCAGTTCTTC,CASSLSGNYNEQFF
.,TRBJ2-3,TRBV2,.,TGTGCCAGCAATGGAGGGGTGGAAGATACGCAGTATTTT,CASNGGVEDTQYF
few,TRBJ1-1,TRBV14,.,TGTGCCAGCAGCCAAGTCCGGGAGAACACTGAAGCTTTCTTT,CASSQVRENTEAFF
.,TRBJ2-5,TRBV7-7,.,TGTGCTGTGGCGGCAGAGACCCAGTACTTC,CAVAAETQYF
.,TRBJ1-2,TRBV29-1,TRBD1,TGCAGCTTCTGGACAGGGGGCCATGGCTACACCTTC,CSFWTGGHGYTF
.,TRBJ1-1,TRBV5-1,.,TGCGCCAGCAGCCTACAGGATCGGACTGAAGCTTTCTTT,CASSLQDRTEAFF
.,TRBJ1-6,TRBV28,.,TGTGCCAGCAGCCGACCTCAGGGTATCGATAATTCACCCCTCCACTTT,CASSRPQGIDNSPLHF
few,TRBJ1-3,TRBV18,.,TGTGCCAGCTCACCAGCGGGAAACACCATATATTTT,CASSPAGNTIYF